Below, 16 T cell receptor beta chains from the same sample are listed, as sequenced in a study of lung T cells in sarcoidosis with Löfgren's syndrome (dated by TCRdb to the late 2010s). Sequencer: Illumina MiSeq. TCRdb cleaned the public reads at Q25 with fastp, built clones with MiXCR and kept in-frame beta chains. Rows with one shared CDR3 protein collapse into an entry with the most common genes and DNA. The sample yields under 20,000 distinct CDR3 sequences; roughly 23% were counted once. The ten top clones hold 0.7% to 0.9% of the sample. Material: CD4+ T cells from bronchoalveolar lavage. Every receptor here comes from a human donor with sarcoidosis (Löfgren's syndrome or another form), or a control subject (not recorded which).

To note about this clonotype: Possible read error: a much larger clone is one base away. Written as DNA, the CDR3 is TGTGCCAGCAGCCGAAGCGGGAGCGCAGCCTACGAGCAGTACTTC. Protein: CASSRSGSAAYEQYF. The J gene is TRBJ2-7, the V gene TRBV7-2; TRBD2 matches at 8 bases. The CDR3 sequence is 15 residues long. Germline loops: CDR1 SGHTA, CDR2 FQGNSA. Trimming removed 5 bases from V and 2 bases from J; junction bases left unmatched: 8.

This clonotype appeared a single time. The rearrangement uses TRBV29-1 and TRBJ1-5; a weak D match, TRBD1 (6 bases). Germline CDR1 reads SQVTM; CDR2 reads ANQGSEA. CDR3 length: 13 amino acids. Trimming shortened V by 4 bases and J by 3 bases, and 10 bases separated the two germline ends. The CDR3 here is CSVVQGNNQPQHF. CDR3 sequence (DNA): TGCAGCGTTGTCCAGGGGAACAATCAGCCCCAGCATTTT. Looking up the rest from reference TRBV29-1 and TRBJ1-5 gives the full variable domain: SAVISQKPSRDICQRGTSLTIQCQVDSQVTMMFWYRQQPGQSLTLIATANQGSEATYESGFVIDKFPISRPNLTFSTLTVSNMSPEDSSIYLCSVVQGNNQPQHFGDGTRLSIL.

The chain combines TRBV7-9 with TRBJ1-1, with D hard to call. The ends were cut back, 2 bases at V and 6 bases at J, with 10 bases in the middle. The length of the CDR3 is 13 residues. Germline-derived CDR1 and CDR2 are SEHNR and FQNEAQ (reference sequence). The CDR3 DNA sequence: TGTGCCAGCAGCTTACATGAGGCCGCTGAAGCTTTCTTT. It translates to CASSLHEAAEAFF.

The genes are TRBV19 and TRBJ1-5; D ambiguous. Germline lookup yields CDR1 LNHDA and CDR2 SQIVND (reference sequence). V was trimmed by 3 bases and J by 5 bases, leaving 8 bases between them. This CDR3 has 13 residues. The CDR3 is CASSMGRDQPQHF. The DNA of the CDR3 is TGTGCCAGTAGTATGGGCAGAGATCAGCCCCAGCATTTT.

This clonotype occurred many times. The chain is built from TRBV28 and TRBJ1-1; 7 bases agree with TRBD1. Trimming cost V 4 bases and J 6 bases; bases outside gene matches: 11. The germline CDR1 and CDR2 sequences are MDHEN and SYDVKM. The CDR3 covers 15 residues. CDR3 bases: TGTGCCAGCAGTTGGGCGGACAGGCGGAGCGCTGAAGCTTTCTTT. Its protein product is CASSWADRRSAEAFF.

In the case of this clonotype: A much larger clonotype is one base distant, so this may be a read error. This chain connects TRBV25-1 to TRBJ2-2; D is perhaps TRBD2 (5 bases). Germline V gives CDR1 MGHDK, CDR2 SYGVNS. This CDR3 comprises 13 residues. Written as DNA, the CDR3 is TGTGCCAGCAGGGAGAGGGCCACCGGGGAGCTGCTTTTT. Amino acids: CASRERATGELLF.

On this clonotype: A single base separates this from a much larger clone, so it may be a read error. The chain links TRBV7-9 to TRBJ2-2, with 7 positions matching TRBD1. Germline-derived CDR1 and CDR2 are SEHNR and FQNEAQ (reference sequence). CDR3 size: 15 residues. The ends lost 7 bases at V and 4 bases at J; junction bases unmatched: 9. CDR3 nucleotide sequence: TGTGCCAGCACCCGTACAGGGGCGGCCACCGGGGAGCTGTTTTTT. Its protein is CASTRTGAATGELFF.

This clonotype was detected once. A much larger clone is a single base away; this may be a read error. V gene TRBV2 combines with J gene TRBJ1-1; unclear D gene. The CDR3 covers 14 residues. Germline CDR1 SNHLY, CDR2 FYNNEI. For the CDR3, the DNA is TGTGCCAGCAGTGTACAGCTAAGAAACACTGAAGCTTCCTTT. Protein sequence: CASSVQLRNTEASF.

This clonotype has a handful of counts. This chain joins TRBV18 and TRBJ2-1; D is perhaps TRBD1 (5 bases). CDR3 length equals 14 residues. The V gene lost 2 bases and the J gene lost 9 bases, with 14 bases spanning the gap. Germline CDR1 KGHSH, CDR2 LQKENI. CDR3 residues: CASSPSGGAPEQFF. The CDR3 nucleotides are TGTGCCAGCTCACCATCCGGTGGGGCGCCTGAGCAGTTCTTC.

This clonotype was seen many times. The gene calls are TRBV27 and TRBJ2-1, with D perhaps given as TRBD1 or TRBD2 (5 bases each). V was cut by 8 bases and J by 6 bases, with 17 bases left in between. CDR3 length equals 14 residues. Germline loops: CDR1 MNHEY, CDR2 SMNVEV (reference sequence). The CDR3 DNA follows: TGTGCCAGCTGGCCCTGGGGACCTCGCAATGAGCAGTTCTTC. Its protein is CASWPWGPRNEQFF.

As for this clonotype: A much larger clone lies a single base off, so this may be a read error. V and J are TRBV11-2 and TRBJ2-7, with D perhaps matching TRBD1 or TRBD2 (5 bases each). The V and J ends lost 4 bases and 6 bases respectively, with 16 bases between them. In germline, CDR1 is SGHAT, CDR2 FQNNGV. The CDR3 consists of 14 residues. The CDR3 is CASSSWDLKGEQYF. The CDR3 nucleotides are TGTGCCAGCAGCTCATGGGACCTCAAAGGCGAGCAGTACTTC.

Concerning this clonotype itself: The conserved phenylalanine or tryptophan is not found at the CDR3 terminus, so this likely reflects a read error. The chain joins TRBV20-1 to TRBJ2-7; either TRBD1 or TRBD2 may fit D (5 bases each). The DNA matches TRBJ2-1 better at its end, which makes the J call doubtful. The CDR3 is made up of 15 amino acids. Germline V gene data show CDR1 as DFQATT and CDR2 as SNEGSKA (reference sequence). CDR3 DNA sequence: TGCAGTGCTATTGGAATGAGAGGGCCCTGGGGCGAGCAGTTCCTC. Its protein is CSAIGMRGPWGEQFL.

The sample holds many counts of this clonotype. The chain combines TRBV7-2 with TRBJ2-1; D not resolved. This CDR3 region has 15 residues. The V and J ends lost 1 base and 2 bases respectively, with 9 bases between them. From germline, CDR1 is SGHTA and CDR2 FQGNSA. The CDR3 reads CASSLVSITYNEQFF. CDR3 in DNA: TGTGCCAGCAGCTTAGTTTCTATTACCTACAATGAGCAGTTCTTC.

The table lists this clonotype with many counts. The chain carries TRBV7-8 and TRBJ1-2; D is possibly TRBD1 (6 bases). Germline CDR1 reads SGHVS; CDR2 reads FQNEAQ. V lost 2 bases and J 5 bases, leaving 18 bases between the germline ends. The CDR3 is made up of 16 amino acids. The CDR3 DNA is TGTGCCAGCAGCTTACACCGGGGGCCCGGGGGTTATGGCTACACCTTC. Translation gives CASSLHRGPGGYGYTF.

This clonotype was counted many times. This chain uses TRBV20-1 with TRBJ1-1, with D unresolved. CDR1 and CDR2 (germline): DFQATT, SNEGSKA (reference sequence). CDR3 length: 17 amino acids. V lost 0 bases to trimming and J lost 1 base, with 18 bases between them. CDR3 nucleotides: TGCAGTGCTAGAGACGGGATGGGAACAGAGCAGAACACTGAAGCTTTCTTT. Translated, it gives CSARDGMGTEQNTEAFF.

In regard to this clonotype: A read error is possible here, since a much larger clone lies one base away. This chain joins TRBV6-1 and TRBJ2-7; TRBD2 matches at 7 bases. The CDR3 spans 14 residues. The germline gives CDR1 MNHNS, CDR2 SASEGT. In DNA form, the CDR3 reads TGTGCCAGCAGTGAACTCCGCGGGAGCGACGAGCGGTACTTC. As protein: CASSELRGSDERYF.